The 23 T cell receptor beta chains reported below all come from one sample, sequenced in a study of blood T cell repertoires in COVID-19. Here immunoSEQ multiplex PCR was the method, and the copy in TCRdb shows in-frame clones only, minus some. The sample carries around 300,000 clones, 70% to 90% recorded once. The sequenced material came from peripheral blood. These receptors all stem from a human donor in a cohort sampled during active COVID-19.

This chain's CDR3 is CASSSQGTYTEAFF. The DNA of the CDR3 is TGTGCCAGCAGCTCCCAGGGCACTTACACTGAAGCTTTCTTT. The rearrangement uses TRBV7-2 and TRBJ1-1, with D possibly being TRBD1 (5 bases). The V and J ends lost 4 bases and 3 bases respectively, with 12 bases between them. The CDR3 spans 14 residues. Germline V CDR1 and CDR2: SGHTA, FQGNSA.

This clone was detected only once. The rearrangement joins TRBV7-9 to TRBJ2-1, with 7 bases matching TRBD2. The CDR3 is 18 residues long. Germline V lookup: CDR1 SEHNR, CDR2 FQNEAQ (reference sequence). After removal of 5 bases from V and 0 bases from J, the junction contained 13 bases not matched to a gene. For the CDR3, the DNA is TGTGCCAGCAGCCCCCGAAGCGGGGAGTTCCCCTCCTACAATGAGCAGTTCTTC. The encoded protein is CASSPRSGEFPSYNEQFF.

This clone was detected only a few times. The rearrangement uses TRBV7-8 and TRBJ2-1; 7 nucleotides match TRBD2. Germline V gives CDR1 SGHVS, CDR2 FQNEAQ. There are 14 residues in the CDR3. After removal of 1 base from V and 9 bases from J, the junction contained 6 bases not matched to a gene. Here the CDR3 reads CASSLVVGRGEQFF. The DNA of the CDR3 is TGTGCCAGCAGCTTAGTCGTAGGGAGGGGTGAGCAGTTCTTC.

J is TRBJ2-1 and V is TRBV5-1; perhaps TRBD2 as D (5 bases). The CDR3 totals 15 residues. In germline, CDR1 is SGHRS, CDR2 YFSETQ. Trimming removed 5 bases from V and 0 bases from J, with 12 bases in between. In DNA form, the CDR3 reads TGCGCCAGCAGGACCAGCGGAACCTCCTACAATGAGCAGTTCTTC. Protein: CASRTSGTSYNEQFF. The full variable domain, completed using reference TRBV5-1 and TRBJ2-1, is KAGVTQTPRYLIKTRGQQVTLSCSPISGHRSVSWYQQTPGQGLQFLFEYFSETQRNKGNFPGRFSGRQFSNSRSEMNVSTLELGDSALYLCASRTSGTSYNEQFFGPGTRLTVL.

V is TRBV27 and J is TRBJ1-1; D may be TRBD1 (5 bases). V was shortened by 5 bases and J by 1 base, with 11 bases between the two germline ends. Per germline, CDR1 MNHEY and CDR2 SMNVEV (reference sequence). This CDR3 contains 14 residues. CDR3 loop: CASSAQGANTEAFF. The CDR3 DNA reads as TGTGCCAGCAGTGCGCAGGGTGCGAACACTGAAGCTTTCTTT.

The genes are TRBV24-1 and TRBJ2-5; 7 nucleotides align to TRBD2. Trimming took 0 bases from V and 5 from J; bases not matched to a gene: 8. The germline V gene has CDR1 KGHDR and CDR2 SFDVKD. This CDR3 has 16 amino acids. The CDR3 coding sequence is TGTGCCACCAGTGATTTGCGGGGAGGGATCGGGGAGACCCAGTACTTC. Its translation is CATSDLRGGIGETQYF.

The V call is TRBV5-1, the J call TRBJ2-1, with D maybe TRBD2 (6 bases). This CDR3 is built from 15 residues. The V and J ends lost 4 bases and 5 bases respectively, with 16 bases between them. Germline-derived CDR1 and CDR2 are SGHRS and YFSETQ. CDR3 nucleotide sequence: TGCGCCAGCAGCGGAGCAGGGACGGGGGACAATGAGCAGTTCTTC. It codes for CASSGAGTGDNEQFF. Variable domain in full (rest from reference TRBV5-1 and TRBJ2-1): KAGVTQTPRYLIKTRGQQVTLSCSPISGHRSVSWYQQTPGQGLQFLFEYFSETQRNKGNFPGRFSGRQFSNSRSEMNVSTLELGDSALYLCASSGAGTGDNEQFFGPGTRLTVL.

This clone came up once. V and J are TRBV7-6 and TRBJ1-2, with 8 bases fitting TRBD1. The V gene's germline CDR1 is SGHVS and CDR2 FNYEAQ. CDR3 length equals 16 residues. Unmatched junction bases numbered 8, after V lost 1 base and J lost 4 bases. CDR3 loop: CASSLVTGGDGYGYTF. The CDR3 DNA sequence: TGTGCCAGCAGCTTAGTAACAGGGGGAGATGGCTATGGCTACACCTTC.

The CDR3 region is CASSDLGSYGYTF. The CDR3 DNA follows: TGTGCCAGCAGCGACCTGGGGAGCTATGGCTACACCTTC. The rearrangement uses TRBV6-5 and TRBJ1-2; no clear D gene. CDR1 and CDR2 from the germline V gene are MNHEY and SVGAGI. CDR3 length: 13 residues. V was trimmed by 6 bases and J by 4 bases, leaving 12 bases between them.

The rearrangement joins TRBV7-9 to TRBJ1-5; unclear D gene. The V gene lost 5 bases and the J gene lost 7 bases, with 12 bases spanning the gap. CDR1 is SEHNR and CDR2 is FQNEAQ in the germline V gene (reference sequence). CDR3 length equals 13 residues. The CDR3 is CASSPTGEQPQHF. Here the CDR3 DNA reads TGTGCCAGCAGCCCCACCGGGGAACAGCCCCAGCATTTT.

The rearrangement joins TRBV6-5 to TRBJ1-1; D not resolved. The CDR3 loop spans 13 amino acids. Germline lookup yields CDR1 MNHEY and CDR2 SVGAGI. The V end was cut by 11 bases, the J end by 2 bases, with 15 bases between. This CDR3 is CAGSSRPNTEAFF. In DNA form, the CDR3 reads TGTGCCGGGTCCTCGCGGCCCAACACTGAAGCTTTCTTT.

This clone was picked up one time. This sequence joins TRBV5-1 and TRBJ1-1; tentative D call: TRBD1 (6 bases). V was clipped by 4 bases and J by 8 bases, with 21 bases between them. Germline V lookup: CDR1 SGHRS, CDR2 YFSETQ. The CDR3 extends over 15 amino acids. The CDR3 loop is CASSKGGDLTLEAFF. DNA of the CDR3: TGCGCCAGCAGCAAGGGGGGGGACCTTACCCTCGAAGCTTTCTTT.

This clone was seen many times. The same CDR3 arises from other DNA sequences in this sample as well. This chain uses TRBV7-2 with TRBJ1-5; 8 bases map to TRBD1. Losses at the gene ends were 4 bases for V and 7 bases for J; bases not matched to a gene: 6. Germline values: CDR1 SGHTA, CDR2 FQGNSA. The CDR3 has 14 amino acids. CDR3 residues: CASSSGQGRQPQHF. CDR3 bases: TGTGCCAGCAGCTCCGGACAGGGTCGACAGCCCCAGCATTTT.

This chain joins TRBV6-5 and TRBJ2-7; the match to TRBD1 covers 7 bases. The CDR3 is 14 residues long. After removal of 10 bases from V and 0 bases from J, the junction contained 9 bases not matched to a gene. CDR1 and CDR2 (germline): MNHEY, SVGAGI. This CDR3 is CANLSDRLSYEQYF. The DNA of the CDR3 is TGTGCCAACTTATCGGACAGGCTCTCCTACGAGCAGTACTTC.

The V gene is TRBV6-6, the J gene TRBJ1-1; D gene unclear. This CDR3 comprises 13 residues. The V and J ends lost 6 bases and 0 bases respectively, with 8 bases between them. The V gene's germline CDR1 is MNHNY and CDR2 SVGAGI (reference sequence). For the CDR3, the DNA is TGTGCCAGCAGCGATACAGTGAACACTGAAGCTTTCTTT. This gives the protein CASSDTVNTEAFF.

The DNA of the CDR3 is TGTGCCAGCAGCTTGGACCGTGAACAGGGATTAGGCTTTAGCAATCAGCCCCAGCATTTT. Translating gives CASSLDREQGLGFSNQPQHF. The chain links TRBV5-4 to TRBJ1-5; D is possibly TRBD1 (6 bases). The V end lost 0 bases, the J end lost 0 bases, and 22 bases lay between the germline ends. CDR1 is SGHNT and CDR2 is YYREEE in the germline V gene (reference sequence). The CDR3 runs to 20 residues.

The chain carries TRBV3-1 (or the pseudogene TRBV3-2) and TRBJ2-5; 10 nucleotides line up with TRBD1. The CDR3 length is 15 residues. Per the germline V gene, CDR1 is LGHDT and CDR2 is YNNKEL (reference sequence). The V segment lost 8 bases and the J segment 1 base; nucleotides outside the gene matches: 7. The CDR3 here is CASGGTGDIQETQYF. CDR3 coding DNA: TGTGCCAGCGGCGGGACAGGGGACATCCAAGAGACCCAGTACTTC.

The rearrangement links TRBV5-6 to TRBJ1-6; no clear D gene. The CDR3 runs to 12 residues. Germline CDR1 reads SGHDT; CDR2 reads YYEEEE. V lost 4 bases and J lost 11, with 10 bases in between. The DNA of the CDR3 is TGTGCCAGCAGCACTCTAAACCCACCCCTCCACTTT. Protein product: CASSTLNPPLHF.

This chain uses TRBV2 with TRBJ1-2; D remains unclear. The V and J ends lost 10 bases and 2 bases respectively, with 14 bases between them. CDR1 is SNHLY, CDR2 FYNNEI, per germline. The CDR3 consists of 13 residues. CDR3 sequence (DNA): TGTGCCACCGTCCAAGCCCCAAACTATGGCTACACCTTC. It is translated as CATVQAPNYGYTF. The variable domain in full, with the rest retrieved from reference TRBV2 and TRBJ1-2, is EPEVTQTPSHQVTQMGQEVILRCVPISNHLYFYWYRQILGQKVEFLVSFYNNEISEKSEIFDDQFSVERPDGSNFTLKIRSTKLEDSAMYFCATVQAPNYGYTFGSGTRLTVV.

This clone has more than one count but fewer than ten. The rearrangement uses TRBV20-1 and TRBJ1-2; possibly TRBD1 for D (5 bases). The V end lost 6 bases, the J end lost 6 bases, and 11 bases lay between the germline ends. Germline lookup yields CDR1 DFQATT and CDR2 SNEGSKA (reference sequence). The CDR3 is 11 residues long. CDR3 nucleotides: TGCAGTGCCCTCCAGGGAAATGGCTACACCTTC. Translating it yields CSALQGNGYTF.

The V and J genes are TRBV5-4 and TRBJ2-1; 16 bases fit TRBD2. Per the germline V gene, CDR1 is SGHNT and CDR2 is YYREEE (reference sequence). With V trimmed by 7 bases and J by 2 bases, 3 bases remained unmatched. This CDR3 spans 16 amino acids. The CDR3 here is CASGTSGGAAYNEQFF. CDR3 DNA sequence: TGTGCCAGCGGGACTAGCGGGGGGGCCGCCTACAATGAGCAGTTCTTC.

The CDR3 nucleotides are TGTGCCAGCAGCCACGGGGGAATAGTTAGCTACGAGCAGTACTTC. This sequence encodes CASSHGGIVSYEQYF. The chain combines TRBV3-1 (or the pseudogene TRBV3-2) with TRBJ2-7, with a weak D call TRBD2 (6 bases). CDR1 is LGHDT, CDR2 YNNKEL, per germline (reference sequence). The CDR3 totals 15 residues. Deletions cut 3 bases from V and 3 bases from J, with 15 bases between.

This clone showed up just a few times. The V gene is TRBV6-2 or TRBV6-3, the J gene TRBJ2-7, with TRBD2 identical over 8 bases. V lost 6 bases and J lost 2; bases outside the gene matches: 9. The CDR3 runs to 15 residues. Germline lookup yields CDR1 MNHEY and CDR2 SVGEGT. As DNA, the CDR3 is TGTGCCAGCAGCCTTACTAGCGGAGGTCCCTACGAGCAGTACTTC. Protein product: CASSLTSGGPYEQYF.